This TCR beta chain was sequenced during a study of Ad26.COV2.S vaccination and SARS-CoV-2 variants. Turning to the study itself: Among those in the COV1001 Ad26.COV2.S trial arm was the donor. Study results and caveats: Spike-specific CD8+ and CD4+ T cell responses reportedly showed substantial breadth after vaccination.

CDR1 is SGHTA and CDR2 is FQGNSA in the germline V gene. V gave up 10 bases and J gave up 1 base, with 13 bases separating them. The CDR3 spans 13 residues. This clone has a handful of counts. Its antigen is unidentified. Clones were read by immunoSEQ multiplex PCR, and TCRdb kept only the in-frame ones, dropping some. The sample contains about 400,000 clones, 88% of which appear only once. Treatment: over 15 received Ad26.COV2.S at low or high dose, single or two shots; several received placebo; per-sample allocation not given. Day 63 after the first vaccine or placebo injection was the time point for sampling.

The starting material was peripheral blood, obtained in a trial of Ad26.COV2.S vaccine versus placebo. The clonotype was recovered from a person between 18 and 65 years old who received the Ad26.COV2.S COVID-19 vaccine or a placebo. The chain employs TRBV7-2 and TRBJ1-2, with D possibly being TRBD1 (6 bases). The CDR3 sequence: CATSRTVNYGYTF. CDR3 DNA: TGTGCCACCTCGCGGACAGTTAACTATGGCTACACCTTC.